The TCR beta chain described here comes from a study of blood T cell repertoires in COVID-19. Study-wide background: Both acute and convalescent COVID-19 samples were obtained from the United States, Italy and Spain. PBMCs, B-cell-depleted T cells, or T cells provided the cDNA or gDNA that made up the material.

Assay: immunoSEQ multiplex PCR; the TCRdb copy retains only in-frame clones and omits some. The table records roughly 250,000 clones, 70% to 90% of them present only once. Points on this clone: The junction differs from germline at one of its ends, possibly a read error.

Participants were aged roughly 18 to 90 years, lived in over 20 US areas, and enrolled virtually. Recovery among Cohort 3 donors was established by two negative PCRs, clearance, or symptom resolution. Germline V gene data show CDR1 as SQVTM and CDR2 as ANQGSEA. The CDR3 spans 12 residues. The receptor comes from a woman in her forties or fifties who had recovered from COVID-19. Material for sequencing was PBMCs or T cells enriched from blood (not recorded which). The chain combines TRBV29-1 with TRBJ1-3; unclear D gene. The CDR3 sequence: CSGRFSGNTIYF. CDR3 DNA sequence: TGTAGCGGCAGGTTCTCTGGAAACACCATATATTTT. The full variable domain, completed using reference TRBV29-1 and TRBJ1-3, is SAVISQKPSRDICQRGTSLTIQCQVDSQVTMMFWYRQQPGQSLTLIATANQGSEATYESGFVIDKFPISRPNLTFSTLTVSNMSPEDSSIYLCSGRFSGNTIYFGEGSWLTVV.